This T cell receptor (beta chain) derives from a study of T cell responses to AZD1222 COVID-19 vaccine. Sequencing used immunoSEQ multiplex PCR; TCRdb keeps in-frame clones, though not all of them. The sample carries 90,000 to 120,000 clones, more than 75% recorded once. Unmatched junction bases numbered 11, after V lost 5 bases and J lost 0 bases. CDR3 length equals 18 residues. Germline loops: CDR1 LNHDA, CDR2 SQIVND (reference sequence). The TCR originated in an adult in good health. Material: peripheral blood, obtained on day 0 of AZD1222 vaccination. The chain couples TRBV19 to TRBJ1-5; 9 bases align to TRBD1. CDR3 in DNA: TGTGCCAGTAGTCCGAGACCCGGGACAGGGTTTAGCAATCAGCCCCAGCATTTT. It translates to CASSPRPGTGFSNQPQHF.